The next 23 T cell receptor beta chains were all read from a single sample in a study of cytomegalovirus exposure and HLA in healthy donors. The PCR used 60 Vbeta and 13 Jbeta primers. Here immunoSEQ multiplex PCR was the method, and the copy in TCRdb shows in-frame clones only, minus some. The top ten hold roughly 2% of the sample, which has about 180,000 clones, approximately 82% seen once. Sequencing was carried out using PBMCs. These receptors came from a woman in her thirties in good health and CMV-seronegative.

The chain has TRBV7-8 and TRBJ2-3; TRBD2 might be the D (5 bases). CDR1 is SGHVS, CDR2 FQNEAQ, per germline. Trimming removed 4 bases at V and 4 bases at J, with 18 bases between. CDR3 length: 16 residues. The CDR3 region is CASSSARTAAADTQYF. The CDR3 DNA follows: TGTGCCAGCAGCTCCGCCCGGACTGCTGCGGCAGATACGCAGTATTTT.

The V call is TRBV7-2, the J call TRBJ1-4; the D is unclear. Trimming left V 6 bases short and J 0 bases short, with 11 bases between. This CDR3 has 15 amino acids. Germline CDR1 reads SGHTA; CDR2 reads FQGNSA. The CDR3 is CASSYSSSTNEKLFF. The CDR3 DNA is TGTGCCAGCAGTTACTCCTCCTCAACTAATGAAAAACTGTTTTTT.

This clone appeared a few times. The CDR3 DNA reads as TGTGCCAGCAGCTTGGTCAGTAGCACAGATACGCAGTATTTT. Residues: CASSLVSSTDTQYF. The chain couples TRBV5-4 to TRBJ2-3; no firm D call. Germline CDR1 and CDR2: SGHNT and YYREEE (reference sequence). This CDR3 is 14 amino acids long. The germline V and J ends were trimmed by 0 bases and 0 bases, with 5 bases remaining between them. The whole variable domain, filled in from reference TRBV5-4 and TRBJ2-3, reads ETGVTQSPTHLIKTRGQQVTLRCSSQSGHNTVSWYQQALGQGPQFIFQYYREEENGRGNFPPRFSGLQFPNYSSELNVNALELDDSALYLCASSLVSSTDTQYFGPGTRLTVL.

CDR3 region: CASSRTGGETQYF. In nucleotides, the CDR3 is TGTGCCAGTAGTCGGACAGGAGGTGAGACCCAGTACTTC. The chain carries TRBV19 and TRBJ2-5; 7 bases are a match to TRBD1. The CDR3 is 13 amino acids. The V and J ends lost 5 bases and 5 bases, in that order; junction bases with no gene match: 5. The germline CDR1 and CDR2 sequences are LNHDA and SQIVND (reference sequence).

The CDR3 loop is CASSLAGFEGRDRYGYTF. DNA of the CDR3: TGTGCCAGCAGCTTAGCAGGGTTCGAGGGTCGCGACCGCTATGGCTACACCTTC. The V call is TRBV11-1, the J call TRBJ1-2; no definite D call. V lost 0 bases, J lost 4 bases, and 21 bases lay in between. CDR3 length: 18 residues. Germline CDR1 and CDR2: SGHAT and FQDESV (reference sequence).

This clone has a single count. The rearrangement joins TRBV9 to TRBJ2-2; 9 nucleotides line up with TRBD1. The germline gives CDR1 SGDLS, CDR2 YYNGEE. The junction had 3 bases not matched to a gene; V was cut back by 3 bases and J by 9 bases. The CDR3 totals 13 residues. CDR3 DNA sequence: TGTGCCAGCAGCGCGGGACAGGGCAGGGAGCTGTTTTTT. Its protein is CASSAGQGRELFF.

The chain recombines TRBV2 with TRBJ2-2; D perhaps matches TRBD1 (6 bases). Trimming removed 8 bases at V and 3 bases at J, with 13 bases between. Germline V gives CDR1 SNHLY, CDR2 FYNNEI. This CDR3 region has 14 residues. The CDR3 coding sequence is TGTGCCAGCGGCAGGGGAGCGGACACCGGGGAGCTGTTTTTT. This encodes CASGRGADTGELFF.

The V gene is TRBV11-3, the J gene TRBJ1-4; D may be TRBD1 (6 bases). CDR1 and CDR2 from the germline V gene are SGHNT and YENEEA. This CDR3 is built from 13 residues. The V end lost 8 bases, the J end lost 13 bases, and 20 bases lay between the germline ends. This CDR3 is CASSSGSQGRLFF. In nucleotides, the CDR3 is TGTGCCAGCTCATCGGGGTCCCAGGGGAGACTGTTTTTT. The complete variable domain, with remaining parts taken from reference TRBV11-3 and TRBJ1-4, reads EAGVVQSPRYKIIEKKQPVAFWCNPISGHNTLYWYLQNLGQGPELLIRYENEEAVDDSQLPKDRFSAERLKGVDSTLKIQPAELGDSAVYLCASSSGSQGRLFFGSGTQLSVL.

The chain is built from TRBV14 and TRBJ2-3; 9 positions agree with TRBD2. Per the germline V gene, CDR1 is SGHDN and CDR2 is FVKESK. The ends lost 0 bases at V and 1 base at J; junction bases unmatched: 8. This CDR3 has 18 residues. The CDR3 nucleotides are TGTGCCAGCAGCCAAGATAGGTGGGCTAGCGGGGGCACAGATACGCAGTATTTT. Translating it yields CASSQDRWASGGTDTQYF.

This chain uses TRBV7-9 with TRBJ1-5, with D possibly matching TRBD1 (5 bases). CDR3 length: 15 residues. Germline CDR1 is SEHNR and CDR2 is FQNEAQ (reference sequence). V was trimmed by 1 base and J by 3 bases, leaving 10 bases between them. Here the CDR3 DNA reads TGTGCCAGCAGCTTAGGTGACAGCCTCAATCAGCCCCAGCATTTT. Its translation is CASSLGDSLNQPQHF.

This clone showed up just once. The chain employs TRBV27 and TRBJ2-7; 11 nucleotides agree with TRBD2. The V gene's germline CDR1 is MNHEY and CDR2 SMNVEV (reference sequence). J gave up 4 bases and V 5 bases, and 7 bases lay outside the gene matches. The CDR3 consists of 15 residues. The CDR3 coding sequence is TGTGCCAGCAGTCCCCAGGGACTAGCGGTATACGAGCAGTACTTC. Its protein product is CASSPQGLAVYEQYF.

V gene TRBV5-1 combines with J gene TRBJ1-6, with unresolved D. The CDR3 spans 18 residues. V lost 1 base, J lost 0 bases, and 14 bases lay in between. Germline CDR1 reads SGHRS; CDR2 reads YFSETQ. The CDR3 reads CASSLYPQESSYNSPLHF. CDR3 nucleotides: TGCGCCAGCAGCTTGTATCCGCAGGAAAGCTCCTATAATTCACCCCTCCACTTT.

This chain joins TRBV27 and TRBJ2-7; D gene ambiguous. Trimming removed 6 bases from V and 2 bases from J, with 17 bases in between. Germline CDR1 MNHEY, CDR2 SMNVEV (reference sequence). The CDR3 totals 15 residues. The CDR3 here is CASRPNSGYPYEQYF. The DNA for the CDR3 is TGTGCCAGCAGGCCAAACTCGGGTTACCCCTACGAGCAGTACTTC.

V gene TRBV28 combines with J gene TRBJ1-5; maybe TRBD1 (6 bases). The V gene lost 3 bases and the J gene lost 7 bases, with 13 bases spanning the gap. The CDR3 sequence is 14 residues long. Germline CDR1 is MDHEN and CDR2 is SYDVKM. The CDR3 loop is CASSFDRSDQPQHF. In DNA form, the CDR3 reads TGTGCCAGCAGTTTCGACAGGTCTGACCAGCCCCAGCATTTT.

CDR3 nucleotide sequence: TGCGCCAGCAGTGAAAGCGGGGGGGCCTTCACAGATACGCAGTATTTT. It translates to CASSESGGAFTDTQYF. This chain connects TRBV10-2 to TRBJ2-3, with 10 bases that match TRBD2. There are 16 residues in the CDR3. The V gene end was trimmed by 3 bases and the J gene end by 2 bases; junction bases not matched to a gene: 5. In germline, CDR1 is WSHSY, CDR2 SAAADI.

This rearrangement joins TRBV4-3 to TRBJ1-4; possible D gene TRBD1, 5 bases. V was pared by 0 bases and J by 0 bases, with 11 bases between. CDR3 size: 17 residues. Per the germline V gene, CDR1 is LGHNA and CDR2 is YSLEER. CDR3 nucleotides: TGCGCCAGCAGCCAAGATGGTAGGGGCGCAACTAATGAAAAACTGTTTTTT. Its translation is CASSQDGRGATNEKLFF.

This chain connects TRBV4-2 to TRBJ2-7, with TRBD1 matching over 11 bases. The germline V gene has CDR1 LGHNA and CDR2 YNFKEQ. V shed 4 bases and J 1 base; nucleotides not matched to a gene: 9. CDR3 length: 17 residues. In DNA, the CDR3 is TGTGCCAGCAGCCTGAGAGTTGGGGACAGGGGGTCCTACGAGCAGTACTTC. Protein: CASSLRVGDRGSYEQYF.

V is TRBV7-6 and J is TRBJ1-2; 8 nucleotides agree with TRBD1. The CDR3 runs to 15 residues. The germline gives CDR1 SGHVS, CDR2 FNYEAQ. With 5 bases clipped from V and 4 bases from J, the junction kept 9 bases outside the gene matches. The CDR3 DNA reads TGTGCCAGCAGCCCCCCAGGGACAGGCCTCTATGGCTACACCTTC. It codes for CASSPPGTGLYGYTF. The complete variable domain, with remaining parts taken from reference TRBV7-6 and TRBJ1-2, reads GAGVSQSPRYKVTKRGQDVALRCDPISGHVSLYWYRQALGQGPEFLTYFNYEAQQDKSGLPNDRFSAERPEGSISTLTIQRTEQRDSAMYRCASSPPGTGLYGYTFGSGTRLTVV.

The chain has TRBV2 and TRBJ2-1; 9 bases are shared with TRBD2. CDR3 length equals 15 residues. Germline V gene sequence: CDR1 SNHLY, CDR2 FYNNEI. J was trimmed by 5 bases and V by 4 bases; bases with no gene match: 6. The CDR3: CASSGERGVNNEQFF. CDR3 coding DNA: TGTGCCAGCAGTGGGGAGCGGGGGGTAAACAATGAGCAGTTCTTC.

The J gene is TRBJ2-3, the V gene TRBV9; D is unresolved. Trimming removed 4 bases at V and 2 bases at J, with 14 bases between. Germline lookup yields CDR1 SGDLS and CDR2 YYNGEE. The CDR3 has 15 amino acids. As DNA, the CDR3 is TGTGCCAGCAGCCCTCCCTTGTCCCCCACAGATACGCAGTATTTT. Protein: CASSPPLSPTDTQYF.

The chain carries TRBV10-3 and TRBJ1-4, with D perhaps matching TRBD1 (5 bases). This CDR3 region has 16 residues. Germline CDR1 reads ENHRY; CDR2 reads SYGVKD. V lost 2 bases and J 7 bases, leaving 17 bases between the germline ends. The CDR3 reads CAISEPEIRGGEKLFF. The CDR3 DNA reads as TGTGCCATCAGTGAGCCCGAAATACGGGGGGGTGAAAAACTGTTTTTT.

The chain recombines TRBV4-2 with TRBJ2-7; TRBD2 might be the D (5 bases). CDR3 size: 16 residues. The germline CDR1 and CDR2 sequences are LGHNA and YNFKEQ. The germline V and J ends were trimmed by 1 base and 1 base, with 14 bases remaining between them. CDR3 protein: CASSQAAAGPSYEQYF. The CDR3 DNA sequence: TGTGCCAGCAGCCAAGCGGCGGCGGGCCCATCCTACGAGCAGTACTTC.

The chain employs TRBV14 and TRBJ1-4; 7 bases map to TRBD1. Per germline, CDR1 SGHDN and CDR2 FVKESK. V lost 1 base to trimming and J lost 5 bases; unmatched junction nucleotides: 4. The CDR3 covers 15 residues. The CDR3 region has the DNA TGTGCCAGCAGCCAAGGGGGACAGCAAAATGAAAAACTGTTTTTT. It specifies CASSQGGQQNEKLFF.